This section outlines one T cell receptor beta chain sequence together with its context. What it binds is unknown. The method was immunoSEQ multiplex PCR; TCRdb's version includes in-frame clones alone and lacks a portion of them. This table holds tens of thousands of clones, 84% found once. Germline CDR1 and CDR2: GTSNPN and SVGIG (reference sequence). V gave up 2 bases and J gave up 0 bases, with 7 bases separating them. The CDR3 has 14 amino acids. This specimen comes from a study of OX40 agonist ivuxolimab in advanced cancers. Study as a whole: A diagnosis of hepatocellular carcinoma, melanoma, renal cell or head and neck cancer was present in dose-escalation patients. From 23 to 79 years was the age range, with a mean of about 56 years, and nearly 85% were male. A history of anti-PD-1, anti-PD-L1 or anti-CTLA-4 therapy was acceptable, and 40% to 45% had some.

The study, taken as a whole, reports: There was clonal expansion of CD4+ and CD8+ blood T cells by week 6 at 0.1 to 3.0 mg/kg.

This specimen consisted of CD4+ or CD8+ T cells sorted from blood, obtained in a trial of the OX40 agonist ivuxolimab. The sequence was obtained from an adult with an advanced solid tumor such as melanoma, head and neck, liver or kidney cancer. The genes are TRBV30 and TRBJ2-2; weak D call: TRBD2 (6 bases). The DNA for the CDR3 is TGTGCCTGGAGTAGGGACTCGAACACCGGGGAGCTGTTTTTT. Translation: CAWSRDSNTGELFF.